This is a list of T cell receptor beta chains from one sample in a study of shared clonotypes between healthy human individuals. Repertoires were generated with immunoSEQ multiplex PCR, while TCRdb's copy carries only in-frame clones and drops some. The table lists over 850,000 clones, 78% of them singletons. Sequences were obtained from memory CD4+ T cells from PBMCs. The receptors were gathered from a man aged 18 to 30 in good health. Some clones in this sample may be carry-over from other donors' samples. The CDR3 runs from the conserved cysteine through the conserved F or W. Fields, in order: V gene, J gene, CDR3 protein.

V: TRBV16
J: TRBJ1-5
CDR3: CASSLLAAGANQPQHF

V: TRBV5-4
J: TRBJ2-7
CDR3: CASSLVGQGPYEQYF

V: TRBV6-6
J: TRBJ1-1
CDR3: CASRRTGGIEAFF

V: TRBV7-2
J: TRBJ1-1
CDR3: CASSPRDRGRTEAFF

V: TRBV5-1
J: TRBJ2-2
CDR3: CASSLGDRGNTGELFF

V: TRBV2
J: TRBJ2-7
CDR3: CASSTQGQGVYEQYF

V: TRBV7-3
J: TRBJ1-1
CDR3: CASSFGQGAIAFF

V: TRBV5-1
J: TRBJ2-7
CDR3: CASSENYEQYF

V: TRBV7-6
J: TRBJ1-1
CDR3: CASSSLWGEAFF

V: TRBV7-8
J: TRBJ1-2
CDR3: CASSAGGRPQADGYTF

V: TRBV30
J: TRBJ2-7
CDR3: CAWSGGGDSYEQYF

V: TRBV30
J: TRBJ1-5
CDR3: CAWSVPGARANQPQHF

V: TRBV5-8
J: TRBJ2-5
CDR3: CASSGGLAGPQETQYF

V: TRBV5-5
J: TRBJ1-1
CDR3: CASSDSGGADTEAFF

V: TRBV27
J: TRBJ1-5
CDR3: CASSSLLPGGNQPQHF

V: TRBV28
J: TRBJ1-5
CDR3: CATHIGSNQPQHF

V: TRBV27
J: TRBJ2-7
CDR3: CASSLFPGEFYEQYF

V: TRBV5-1
J: TRBJ2-5
CDR3: CASSLASGVETQYF

V: TRBV6-1
J: TRBJ2-3
CDR3: CASSETRGGTDTQYF

V: TRBV4-1
J: TRBJ2-1
CDR3: CASSPRTSGRHEQFF

V: TRBV5-5
J: TRBJ1-2
CDR3: CASSIGEGFGYTF

V: TRBV7-9
J: TRBJ2-3
CDR3: CASTQGRSGTDTQYF

V: TRBV5-1
J: TRBJ2-1
CDR3: CASSLPLAGYNEQFF

V: TRBV5-1
J: TRBJ2-5
CDR3: CASSQGPQETQYF

V: TRBV7-9
J: TRBJ1-1
CDR3: CASVPGAMNTEAFF

V: TRBV4-1
J: TRBJ2-5
CDR3: CASSQTGLAGKETQYF

V: TRBV10-3
J: TRBJ2-6
CDR3: CAISGPDRFSGANVLTF

V: TRBV18
J: TRBJ1-5
CDR3: CASSPPGTRNQPQHF

V: TRBV7-7
J: TRBJ2-1
CDR3: CASSLGLARGSYNEQFF

V: TRBV6-5
J: TRBJ2-3
CDR3: CASSQGRYTDTQYF

V: TRBV4-1
J: TRBJ2-3
CDR3: CASSLGGTTDTQYF

V: TRBV28
J: TRBJ2-7
CDR3: CASSSLGDPSGYEQYF

V: TRBV29-1
J: TRBJ1-2
CDR3: CSVEPSPGYYGYTF

V: TRBV6-5
J: TRBJ1-2
CDR3: CASSWTLGGNYGYTF

V: TRBV27
J: TRBJ1-5
CDR3: CASRGQGLGPQHF

V: TRBV1
J: TRBJ1-2
CDR3: CTSSQDRGQGDYGYTF

V: TRBV5-6
J: TRBJ2-1
CDR3: CASSWLRGGTSPNEQFF

V: TRBV9
J: TRBJ1-1
CDR3: CASSVEDTEAFF

V: TRBV2
J: TRBJ2-2
CDR3: CASHRGRGTGELFF

V: TRBV12-5
J: TRBJ2-1
CDR3: CASGSGRADDDEQFF

V: TRBV5-1
J: TRBJ1-2
CDR3: CASSLATRGTGRLNYGYTF

V: TRBV9
J: TRBJ2-2
CDR3: CASSVYPTGTNTGELFF

V: TRBV6-5
J: TRBJ1-2
CDR3: CASSLRQGNYGYTF

V: TRBV10-1
J: TRBJ2-3
CDR3: CASSRTYTDTQYF

V: TRBV6-1
J: TRBJ2-7
CDR3: CASRDPGQGKNEQYF

V: TRBV14
J: TRBJ1-4
CDR3: CASSRQTKGRTNEKLFF

V: TRBV5-8
J: TRBJ1-1
CDR3: CASSFDTQNTEAFF

V: TRBV19
J: TRBJ2-7
CDR3: CASSRSGRINEQYF

V: TRBV6-1
J: TRBJ2-3
CDR3: CASSERHSDTQYF

V: TRBV30
J: TRBJ1-4
CDR3: CAVGRRKEKLFF

V: TRBV11-2
J: TRBJ1-3
CDR3: CASSPGGAGKRSSGNTIYF

V: TRBV5-1
J: TRBJ2-7
CDR3: CASSLLGDNYEQYF

V: TRBV5-1
J: TRBJ1-1
CDR3: CASSLEAEVNTEAFF

V: TRBV6-4
J: TRBJ2-7
CDR3: CASSDRLAGRNEQYF

V: TRBV7-2
J: TRBJ1-1
CDR3: CASSFRTGGPNTEAFF

V: TRBV14
J: TRBJ2-7
CDR3: CASSRDRVGEQYF

V: TRBV7-2
J: TRBJ1-3
CDR3: CASSLEAYENTIYF

V: TRBV6-5
J: TRBJ1-5
CDR3: CASSYVGPYSNQPQHF

V: TRBV6-5
J: TRBJ2-1
CDR3: CASSYRDPTYNEQFF

V: TRBV15
J: TRBJ1-5
CDR3: CATSLEGGNQPQHF